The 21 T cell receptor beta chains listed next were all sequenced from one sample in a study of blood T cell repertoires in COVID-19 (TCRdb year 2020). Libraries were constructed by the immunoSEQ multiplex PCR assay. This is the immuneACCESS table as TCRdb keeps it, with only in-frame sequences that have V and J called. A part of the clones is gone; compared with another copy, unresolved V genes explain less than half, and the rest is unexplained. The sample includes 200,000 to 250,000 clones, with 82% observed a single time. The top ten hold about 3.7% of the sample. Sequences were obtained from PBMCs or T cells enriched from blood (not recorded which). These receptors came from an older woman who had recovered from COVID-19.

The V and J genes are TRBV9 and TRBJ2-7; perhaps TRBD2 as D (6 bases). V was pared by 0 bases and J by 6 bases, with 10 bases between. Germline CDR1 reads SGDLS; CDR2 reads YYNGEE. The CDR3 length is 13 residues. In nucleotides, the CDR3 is TGTGCCAGCAGCGTAGGGTCCGGGGGCGAGCAGTACTTC. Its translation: CASSVGSGGEQYF.

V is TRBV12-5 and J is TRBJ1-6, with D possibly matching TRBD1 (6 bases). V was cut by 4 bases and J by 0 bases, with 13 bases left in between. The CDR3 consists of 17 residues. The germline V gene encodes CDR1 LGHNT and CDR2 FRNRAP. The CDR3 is CASGSRQAPSYNSPLHF. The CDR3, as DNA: TGTGCTAGTGGTTCTCGACAGGCCCCCTCCTATAATTCACCCCTCCACTTT. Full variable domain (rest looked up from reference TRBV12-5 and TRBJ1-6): DARVTQTPRHKVTEMGQEVTMRCQPILGHNTVFWYRQTMMQGLELLAYFRNRAPLDDSGMPKDRFSAEMPDATLATLKIQPSEPRDSAVYFCASGSRQAPSYNSPLHFGNGTRLTVT.

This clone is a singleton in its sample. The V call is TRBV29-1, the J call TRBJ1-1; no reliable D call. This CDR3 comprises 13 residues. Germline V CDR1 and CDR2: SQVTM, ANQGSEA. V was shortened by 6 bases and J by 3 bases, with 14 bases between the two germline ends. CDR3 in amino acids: CSVAVGMDTEAFF. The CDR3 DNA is TGCAGCGTCGCCGTCGGTATGGACACTGAAGCTTTCTTT.

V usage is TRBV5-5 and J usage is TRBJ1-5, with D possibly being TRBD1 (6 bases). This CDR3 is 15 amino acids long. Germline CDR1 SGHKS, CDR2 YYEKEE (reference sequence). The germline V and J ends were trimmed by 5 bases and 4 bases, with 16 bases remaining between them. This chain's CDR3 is CASSQIQGVNQPQHF. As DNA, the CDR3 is TGTGCCAGCAGTCAAATACAGGGAGTTAATCAGCCCCAGCATTTT.

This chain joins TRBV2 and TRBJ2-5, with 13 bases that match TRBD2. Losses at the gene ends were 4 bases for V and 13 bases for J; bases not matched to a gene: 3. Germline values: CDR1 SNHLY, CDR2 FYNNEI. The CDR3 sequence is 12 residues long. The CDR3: CASSGTSGGGYF. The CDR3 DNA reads TGTGCCAGCAGTGGGACTAGCGGGGGCGGGTACTTC.

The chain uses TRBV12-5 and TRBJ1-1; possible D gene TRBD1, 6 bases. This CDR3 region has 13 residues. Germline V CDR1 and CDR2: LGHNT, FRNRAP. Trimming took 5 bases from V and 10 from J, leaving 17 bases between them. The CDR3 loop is CASGDSQGIGAFF. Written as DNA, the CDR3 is TGTGCTAGTGGTGACTCACAGGGAATAGGAGCTTTCTTT.

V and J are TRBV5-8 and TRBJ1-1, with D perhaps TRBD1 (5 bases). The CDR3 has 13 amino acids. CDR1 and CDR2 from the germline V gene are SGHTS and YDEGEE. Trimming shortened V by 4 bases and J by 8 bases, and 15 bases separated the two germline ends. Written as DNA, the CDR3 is TGTGCCAGCAGCCAAGGGGTACAGCGAGAAGCTTTCTTT. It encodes CASSQGVQREAFF.

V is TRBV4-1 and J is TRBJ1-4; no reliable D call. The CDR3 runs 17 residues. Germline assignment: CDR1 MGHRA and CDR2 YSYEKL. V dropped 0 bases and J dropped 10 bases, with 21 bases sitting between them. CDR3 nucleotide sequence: TGCGCCAGCAGCCAAGAGGCCGGCACGGGTGCGTTGGGAAAACTGTTTTTT. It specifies CASSQEAGTGALGKLFF.

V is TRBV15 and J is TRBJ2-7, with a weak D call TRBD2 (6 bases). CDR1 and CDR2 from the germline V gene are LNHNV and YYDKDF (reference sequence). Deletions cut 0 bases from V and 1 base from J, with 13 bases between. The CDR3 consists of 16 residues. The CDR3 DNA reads TGTGCCACCAGCAGAGATCGGAGGGAGCCATCCTACGAGCAGTACTTC. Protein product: CATSRDRREPSYEQYF.

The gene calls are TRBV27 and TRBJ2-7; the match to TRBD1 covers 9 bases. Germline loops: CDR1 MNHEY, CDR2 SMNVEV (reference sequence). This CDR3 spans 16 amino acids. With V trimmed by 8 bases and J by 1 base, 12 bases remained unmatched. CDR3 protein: CASYSLGGTGSYEQYF. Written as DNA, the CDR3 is TGTGCCAGCTACTCCCTGGGGGGGACAGGGTCCTACGAGCAGTACTTC.

This CDR3 is CASGLSGQGGEKLFF. In nucleotides, the CDR3 is TGTGCTAGTGGTTTGTCTGGTCAGGGAGGTGAAAAACTGTTTTTT. The chain is built from TRBV12-5 and TRBJ1-4, with D possibly TRBD1 on 5 matching bases. V lost 2 bases and J lost 7, with 14 bases in between. Germline V gene data show CDR1 as LGHNT and CDR2 as FRNRAP. CDR3 length: 15 residues.

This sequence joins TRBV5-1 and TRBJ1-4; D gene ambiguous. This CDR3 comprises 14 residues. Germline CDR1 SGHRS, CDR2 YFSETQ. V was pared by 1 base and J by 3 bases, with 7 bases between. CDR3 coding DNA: TGCGCCAGCAGCTTGAGGGAGGCTAATGAAAAACTGTTTTTT. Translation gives CASSLREANEKLFF.

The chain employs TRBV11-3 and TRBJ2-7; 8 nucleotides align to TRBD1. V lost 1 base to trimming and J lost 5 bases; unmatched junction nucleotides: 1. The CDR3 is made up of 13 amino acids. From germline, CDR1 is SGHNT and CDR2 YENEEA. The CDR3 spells CASSLGTGHEQYF. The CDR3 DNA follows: TGTGCCAGCAGCTTAGGGACAGGGCACGAGCAGTACTTC.

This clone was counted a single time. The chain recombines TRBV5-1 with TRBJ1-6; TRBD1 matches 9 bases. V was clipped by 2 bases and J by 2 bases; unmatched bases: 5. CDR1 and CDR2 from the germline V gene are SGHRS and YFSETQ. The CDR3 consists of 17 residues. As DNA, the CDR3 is TGCGCCAGCAGCTTTCAGACAGGGGGTACCTATAATTCACCCCTCCACTTT. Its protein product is CASSFQTGGTYNSPLHF. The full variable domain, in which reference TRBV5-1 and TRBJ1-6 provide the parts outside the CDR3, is KAGVTQTPRYLIKTRGQQVTLSCSPISGHRSVSWYQQTPGQGLQFLFEYFSETQRNKGNFPGRFSGRQFSNSRSEMNVSTLELGDSALYLCASSFQTGGTYNSPLHFGNGTRLTVT.

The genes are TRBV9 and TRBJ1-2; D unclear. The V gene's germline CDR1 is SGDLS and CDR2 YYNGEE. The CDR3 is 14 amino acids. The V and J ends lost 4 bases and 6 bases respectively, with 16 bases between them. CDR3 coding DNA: TGTGCCAGCAGCCCCCTGAGGGCTCAAAATGGCTACACCTTC. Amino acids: CASSPLRAQNGYTF. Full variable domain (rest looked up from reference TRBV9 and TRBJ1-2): DSGVTQTPKHLITATGQRVTLRCSPRSGDLSVYWYQQSLDQGLQFLIQYYNGEERAKGNILERFSAQQFPDLHSELNLSSLELGDSALYFCASSPLRAQNGYTFGSGTRLTVV.

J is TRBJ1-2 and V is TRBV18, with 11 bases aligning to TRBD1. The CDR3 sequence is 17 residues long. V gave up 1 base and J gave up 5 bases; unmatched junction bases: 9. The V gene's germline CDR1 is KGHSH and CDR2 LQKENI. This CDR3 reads CASSPLITGTGGYGYTF. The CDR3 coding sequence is TGTGCCAGCTCACCACTTATCACGGGGACAGGGGGTTATGGCTACACCTTC.

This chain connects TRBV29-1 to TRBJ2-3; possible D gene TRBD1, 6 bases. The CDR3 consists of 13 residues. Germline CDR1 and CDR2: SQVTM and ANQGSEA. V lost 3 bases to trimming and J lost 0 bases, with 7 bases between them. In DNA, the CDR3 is TGCAGCGTTGAGGACAGAAGCACAGATACGCAGTATTTT. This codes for CSVEDRSTDTQYF.

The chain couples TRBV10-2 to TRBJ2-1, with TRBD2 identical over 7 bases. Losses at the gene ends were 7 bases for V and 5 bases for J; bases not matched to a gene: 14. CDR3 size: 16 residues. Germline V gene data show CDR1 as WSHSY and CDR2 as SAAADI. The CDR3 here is CASTRGGASGNNEQFF. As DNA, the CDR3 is TGCGCCAGCACCCGAGGAGGGGCTAGCGGAAACAATGAGCAGTTCTTC.

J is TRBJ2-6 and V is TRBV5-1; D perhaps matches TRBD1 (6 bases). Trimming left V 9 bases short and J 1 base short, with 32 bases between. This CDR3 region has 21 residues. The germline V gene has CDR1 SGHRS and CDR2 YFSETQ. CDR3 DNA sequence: TGCGCCACCCAGCAGAGGGGACCGGACAGCCTTGATCTATCTGGGGCCAACGTCCTGACTTTC. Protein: CATQQRGPDSLDLSGANVLTF.

The CDR3 sequence is CASSIVAGVPYNEQFF. For the CDR3, the DNA is TGTGCCAGTAGTATCGTAGCGGGAGTTCCCTACAATGAGCAGTTCTTC. The rearrangement uses TRBV19 and TRBJ2-1, with TRBD2 identical over 9 bases. The CDR3 is 16 residues long. V was clipped by 3 bases and J by 2 bases; unmatched bases: 5. CDR1 LNHDA and CDR2 SQIVND come from the germline V gene (reference sequence). The variable domain in full, with the rest retrieved from reference TRBV19 and TRBJ2-1, is DGGITQSPKYLFRKEGQNVTLSCEQNLNHDAMYWYRQDPGQGLRLIYYSQIVNDFQKGDIAEGYSVSREKKESFPLTVTSAQKNPTAFYLCASSIVAGVPYNEQFFGPGTRLTVL.

The DNA of the CDR3 is TGCGCCAGCAGCCCGGGACTAGCGGAGAACAATGAGCAGTTCTTC. This sequence encodes CASSPGLAENNEQFF. The genes are TRBV5-1 and TRBJ2-1; the match to TRBD2 covers 11 bases. Germline V gene lookup returns CDR1 SGHRS and CDR2 YFSETQ. This CDR3 comprises 15 residues. V lost 4 bases, J lost 5 bases, and 5 bases stayed unmatched.